In this sample, the clone carrying this TCR beta chain turned up many times. Its antigen is not identified. Amplification of TCR beta CDR3 regions used RNA transcripts. HTBI primers served in a first-round RT-PCR, which a second-round multiplex PCR followed. TCRdb processed the multiplex PCR reads anew with MiXCR; each CDR3 protein has one entry. This sample has 350,000 to 450,000 distinct CDR3 sequences, with around 20% found just once. These data are taken from a study of Graves' ophthalmopathy and Graves' hyperthyroidism. The wider study: The collection of peripheral blood took place at initial diagnosis, before any treatment.

This CDR3 contains 13 residues. V dropped 5 bases and J dropped 4 bases, with 11 bases sitting between them. Germline-derived CDR1 and CDR2 are ENHRY and SYGVKD. The authors enrolled newly diagnosed hyperthyroidism patients aged 18 to 65 with under 2 months' duration. Notes on the study in general: Predictions made by the model for ophthalmopathy progression reached 55% to 71% sensitivity and less than 80% specificity.

This TCR was recovered from a woman aged 18-30 years with stable Graves' hyperthyroidism. V is TRBV10-3 and J is TRBJ1-2; D remains ambiguous. The sequencing sample was made of peripheral blood. CDR3 region: CAISRRNGYGYTF. CDR3 DNA sequence: TGTGCCATCAGTCGGCGCAACGGCTATGGCTACACCTTC.